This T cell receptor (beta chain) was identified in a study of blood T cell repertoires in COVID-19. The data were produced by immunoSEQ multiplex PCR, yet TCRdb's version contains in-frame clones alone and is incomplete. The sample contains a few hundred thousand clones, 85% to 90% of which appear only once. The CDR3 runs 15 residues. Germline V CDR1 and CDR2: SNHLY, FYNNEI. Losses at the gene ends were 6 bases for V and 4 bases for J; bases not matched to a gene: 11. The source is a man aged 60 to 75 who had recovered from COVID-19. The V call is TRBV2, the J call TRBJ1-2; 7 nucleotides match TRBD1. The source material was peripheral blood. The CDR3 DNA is TGTGCCAGCAGACCCGACAGGGACCCTCTCTATGGCTACACCTTC. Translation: CASRPDRDPLYGYTF.